This TCR beta chain derives from a study of response to subunit inactivated influenza vaccine. TCRdb ran MiXCR on the RT-PCR reads and lists one entry per CDR3 protein. The sample contains approximately 310,000 distinct CDR3 sequences, roughly a fifth of which appear only once. The germline V and J ends were trimmed by 10 bases and 2 bases, with 16 bases remaining between them. The germline V gene encodes CDR1 SNHLY and CDR2 FYNNEI. The CDR3 is made up of 14 amino acids. The source material was PBMCs from blood, sampled less than 22 months after vaccination. This TCR derives from a man in his fifties or sixties who received an inactivated influenza vaccine. J is TRBJ2-3 and V is TRBV2; weak D call: TRBD2 (6 bases). The CDR3 DNA follows: TGTGCCACCCGTCGGGACTTAAACACAGATACGCAGTATTTT. Translation gives CATRRDLNTDTQYF.